The 27 T cell receptor beta chains below all came from one sample that was sequenced in a study of T cells in Graves' hyperthyroidism and ophthalmopathy. Amplification of TCR beta CDR3 regions was performed using RNA transcripts as template. During a first-round RT-PCR of the TCR CDR3, the HTBI primer set was used. MiXCR was run by TCRdb on the multiplex PCR reads, yielding one entry per CDR3 protein. This table has hundreds of thousands of distinct CDR3 sequences, 12% to 15% appearing once. The source material was blood. These receptors all stem from a woman aged 18-35 years with Graves' hyperthyroidism.

This clonotype was found many times. This chain joins TRBV29-1 and TRBJ2-5, with TRBD1 matching over 8 bases. The CDR3 consists of 13 residues. Germline V gene sequence: CDR1 SQVTM, CDR2 ANQGSEA. V trimming: 4 bases; J trimming: 4 bases; junction bases outside the gene matches: 5. The DNA for the CDR3 is TGCAGCGTTGGTAGGACAGGGAGAGAGACCCAGTACTTC. Protein product: CSVGRTGRETQYF. Full variable domain (remainder filled in from reference TRBV29-1 and TRBJ2-5): SAVISQKPSRDICQRGTSLTIQCQVDSQVTMMFWYRQQPGQSLTLIATANQGSEATYESGFVIDKFPISRPNLTFSTLTVSNMSPEDSSIYLCSVGRTGRETQYFGPGTRLLVL.

This clonotype was observed at least ten times. The chain employs TRBV24-1 and TRBJ2-1; 10 bases are shared with TRBD2. Germline loops: CDR1 KGHDR, CDR2 SFDVKD. The junction had 5 bases not matched to a gene; V was cut back by 6 bases and J by 4 bases. The CDR3 length is 15 residues. CDR3 sequence: CATSLAGLAYNEQFF. The CDR3 coding sequence is TGTGCCACCAGTCTTGCGGGACTAGCGTACAATGAGCAGTTCTTC.

This clonotype was found a few times. V and J are TRBV9 and TRBJ2-1; tentative D call: TRBD2 (6 bases). The CDR3 runs to 16 residues. From germline, CDR1 is SGDLS and CDR2 YYNGEE. V lost 0 bases to trimming and J lost 2 bases, with 12 bases between them. The CDR3 loop reads CASSVDVAETYNEQFF. The CDR3 bases are TGTGCCAGCAGCGTAGACGTAGCGGAGACCTACAATGAGCAGTTCTTC.

This clonotype showed up many times. The rearrangement links TRBV6-2 or TRBV6-3 to TRBJ2-7; no firm D call. Trimming pared 4 bases from V and 3 bases from J, leaving 16 bases between. Germline V gene lookup returns CDR1 MNHEY and CDR2 SVGEGT. This CDR3 is 15 amino acids long. CDR3 DNA sequence: TGTGCCAGCAGTTCCAAACCTGACGGCTTCTACGAGCAGTACTTC. Translation gives CASSSKPDGFYEQYF.

This clonotype came up a few times. For the CDR3, the DNA is TGTGCCAGCAGCTTAATCGCGGGGCAGGGCCGCCGTAGCAATCAGCCCCAGCATTTT. Translated: CASSLIAGQGRRSNQPQHF. This sequence joins TRBV7-8 and TRBJ1-5; tentative D call: TRBD1 (5 bases). The CDR3 length is 19 residues. Trimming left V 2 bases short and J 0 bases short, with 20 bases between. CDR1 is SGHVS, CDR2 FQNEAQ, per germline.

This clonotype was counted ten times or more. The chain couples TRBV6-2 or TRBV6-3 to TRBJ2-1, with TRBD2 matching 10 bases. The CDR3 totals 16 residues. Germline lookup yields CDR1 MNHEY and CDR2 SVGEGT. The V and J ends lost 2 bases and 6 bases, in that order; junction bases with no gene match: 7. In nucleotides, the CDR3 is TGTGCCAGCAGTTACCCCAGCGGGAGGGGGTCCAATGAGCAGTTCTTC. It specifies CASSYPSGRGSNEQFF.

This clonotype was seen repeatedly, ten times or more. The chain recombines TRBV2 with TRBJ2-1; D possibly corresponds to TRBD1 (5 bases). This CDR3 contains 15 residues. V was trimmed by 7 bases and J by 0 bases, leaving 13 bases between them. The V gene's germline CDR1 is SNHLY and CDR2 FYNNEI. The CDR3 DNA is TGTGCCAGCACCCGACAGAAGAGCTCCTACAATGAGCAGTTCTTC. Translated: CASTRQKSSYNEQFF.

The table lists this clonotype with many counts. V gene TRBV11-3 combines with J gene TRBJ2-2; D unresolved. Germline V gene data show CDR1 as SGHNT and CDR2 as YENEEA. The V end was cut by 3 bases, the J end by 3 bases, with 5 bases between. This CDR3 spans 13 amino acids. DNA for the CDR3: TGTGCCAGCAGCTTCCCGGACACCGGGGAGCTGTTTTTT. It encodes CASSFPDTGELFF.

This clonotype was seen only a few times. This chain links TRBV20-1 with TRBJ1-4; unclear D gene. This CDR3 contains 16 residues. V lost 0 bases, J lost 3 bases, and 14 bases lay in between. CDR1 and CDR2 (germline): DFQATT, SNEGSKA (reference sequence). The CDR3 loop reads CSARDFWETSNEKLFF. The CDR3 bases are TGCAGTGCTAGAGATTTTTGGGAGACATCTAATGAAAAACTGTTTTTT.

The chain carries TRBV15 and TRBJ2-1; 11 positions match TRBD2. This CDR3 spans 17 amino acids. The V segment lost 0 bases and the J segment 6 bases; nucleotides outside the gene matches: 7. Per the germline V gene, CDR1 is LNHNV and CDR2 is YYDKDF (reference sequence). The CDR3 loop reads CATSRDTLAGGLNEQFF. The CDR3 DNA is TGTGCCACCAGCAGAGATACCCTAGCGGGAGGACTCAATGAGCAGTTCTTC.

A remark on this clonotype: At one of its ends the junction is not consistent with the germline gene, which may arise from a read error. The rearrangement uses TRBV7-2 and TRBJ2-1; 9 bases align to TRBD2. Germline CDR1 reads SGHTA; CDR2 reads FQGNSA. The CDR3 length is 15 residues. In DNA form, the CDR3 reads TGTGCCAGCAACTTAGCGCGGGAGGGCCCGAATGAGCAGTTCTTC. Translated: CASNLAREGPNEQFF.

This clonotype showed up many times. The chain combines TRBV29-1 with TRBJ2-5, with 7 bases that match TRBD1. Trimming at V came to 7 bases and at J to 5 bases, leaving 10 bases not matched to a gene. The germline CDR1 and CDR2 sequences are SQVTM and ANQGSEA. The CDR3 is 13 residues long. This CDR3 is CSGIGQAGETQYF. The CDR3 nucleotides are TGCAGCGGAATTGGACAGGCGGGTGAGACCCAGTACTTC.

The chain joins TRBV10-1 to TRBJ2-5; 13 bases line up with TRBD2. The CDR3 contains 16 residues. J lost 6 bases, V lost 0 bases, and 4 bases had no gene match. Per germline, CDR1 WNHNN and CDR2 SYGVQD (reference sequence). Written as DNA, the CDR3 is TGCGCCAGCAGTGAGTCTGGGACTAGCGGGATAAAGACCCAGTACTTC. Translating gives CASSESGTSGIKTQYF.

This clonotype was counted ten times or more. CDR3 region: CASSYDLNTEAFF. CDR3 DNA: TGTGCCAGCAGTTACGATTTGAACACTGAAGCTTTCTTT. The V gene is TRBV6-2 or TRBV6-3, the J gene TRBJ1-1; no reliable D call. This CDR3 region has 13 residues. V lost 2 bases, J lost 0 bases, and 4 bases lay in between. Germline V lookup: CDR1 MNHEY, CDR2 SVGEGT.

This clonotype has ten or more counts. The CDR3 sequence is CASSFLDLGSISYEQYF. CDR3 in DNA: TGTGCCAGCAGCTTCCTCGACCTGGGCTCAATCTCCTACGAGCAGTACTTC. The rearrangement uses TRBV28 and TRBJ2-7; D call uncertain. Trimming cost V 6 bases and J 0 bases, with 21 bases left between them. The CDR3 totals 17 residues. Per germline, CDR1 MDHEN and CDR2 SYDVKM.

This chain connects TRBV6-4 to TRBJ1-2, with D uncertain. V was pared by 2 bases and J by 8 bases, with 9 bases between. Per the germline V gene, CDR1 is MRHNA and CDR2 is SNTAGT. CDR3 length: 12 residues. CDR3 sequence: CASSDTIGGYTF. CDR3 DNA: TGTGCCAGCAGTGACACCATTGGGGGCTACACCTTC.

Only a few counts were recorded for this clonotype. V gene TRBV5-4 combines with J gene TRBJ2-1, with D maybe TRBD2 (6 bases). V shed 1 base and J shed 6 bases, with 11 bases lying between them. From germline, CDR1 is SGHNT and CDR2 YYREEE (reference sequence). This CDR3 comprises 14 residues. The CDR3 nucleotides are TGTGCCAGCAGCTTGACTAGCTTCGGCAATGAGCAGTTCTTC. Translating it yields CASSLTSFGNEQFF.

The chain is built from TRBV19 and TRBJ1-1; D ambiguous. V lost 6 bases to trimming and J lost 5 bases, with 10 bases between them. This CDR3 spans 12 amino acids. Germline-derived CDR1 and CDR2 are LNHDA and SQIVND (reference sequence). CDR3 loop: CASRSLGTEAFF. CDR3 DNA: TGTGCCAGTAGATCCTTGGGAACTGAAGCTTTCTTT.

This clonotype was observed at least ten times. CDR3 nucleotide sequence: TGTGCCAGCTCACCACCGGGGAGGGGTGGTGAAGCTTTCTTT. This translates into CASSPPGRGGEAFF. V gene TRBV18 combines with J gene TRBJ1-1; possible D gene TRBD1, 5 bases. V lost 0 bases and J lost 7, with 12 bases in between. Germline CDR1 is KGHSH and CDR2 is LQKENI. The CDR3 length is 14 residues.

This clonotype was found a few times. V usage is TRBV19 and J usage is TRBJ2-3, with 7 bases aligning to TRBD1. This CDR3 spans 13 amino acids. Germline assignment: CDR1 LNHDA and CDR2 SQIVND (reference sequence). V gave up 8 bases and J gave up 6 bases; unmatched junction bases: 8. CDR3 residues: CASSGRGKDTQYF. CDR3 nucleotide sequence: TGTGCCAGTTCTGGCAGGGGGAAGGATACGCAGTATTTT.

This chain uses TRBV12-5 with TRBJ2-2; 12 bases match TRBD2. V lost 3 bases and J lost 3; bases outside the gene matches: 8. This CDR3 has 18 amino acids. Germline CDR1 is LGHNT and CDR2 is FRNRAP. This CDR3 is CASGFLLAGGVDTGELFF. CDR3 DNA sequence: TGTGCTAGTGGTTTTCTACTAGCGGGAGGTGTCGACACCGGGGAGCTGTTTTTT.

This clonotype was detected only a few times. The rearrangement links TRBV4-1 to TRBJ2-4; 10 bases map to TRBD2. CDR1 is MGHRA and CDR2 is YSYEKL in the germline V gene. The length of the CDR3 is 17 residues. Trimming at V came to 2 bases and at J to 2 bases, leaving 6 bases not matched to a gene. In DNA, the CDR3 is TGCGCCAGCAGCCAATATCTAGCGGGAGTACCCAAAAACATTCAGTACTTC. Residues: CASSQYLAGVPKNIQYF.

This clonotype was seen a few times. The chain recombines TRBV9 with TRBJ2-1; D perhaps matches TRBD2 (6 bases). CDR3 length: 15 residues. Germline-derived CDR1 and CDR2 are SGDLS and YYNGEE. V lost 2 bases, J lost 9 bases, and 18 bases lay in between. CDR3 loop: CASSVDGTGLAEQFF. The CDR3 coding sequence is TGTGCCAGCAGCGTCGATGGGACTGGTTTGGCTGAGCAGTTCTTC.

In this sample, this clonotype turned up many times. This chain joins TRBV18 and TRBJ1-1; 8 bases match TRBD1. Germline loops: CDR1 KGHSH, CDR2 LQKENI. CDR3 length: 13 residues. V lost 4 bases to trimming and J lost 11 bases; unmatched junction nucleotides: 9. CDR3 DNA: TGTGCCAGCTCACACCGACAGGGGCCGGCGGCTTTCTTT. It yields the protein CASSHRQGPAAFF.

With respect to this clonotype: A read error is possible here, since a much larger clone lies one base away. The conserved phenylalanine or tryptophan normally closing the CDR3 is absent here, so this likely arose from a read error. The chain recombines TRBV20-1 with TRBJ1-1; D gene uncertain. Trimming removed 2 bases at V and 1 base at J, with 5 bases between. The length of the CDR3 is 12 residues. Germline CDR1 reads DFQATT; CDR2 reads SNEGSKA (reference sequence). In DNA, the CDR3 is TGCAGTGCTAGAACAGCGAACACTGAAGCTTTCTCT. It yields the protein CSARTANTEAFS.

There are a few counts of this clonotype. The V and J genes are TRBV9 and TRBJ2-3, with D perhaps TRBD2 (5 bases). The V gene's germline CDR1 is SGDLS and CDR2 YYNGEE. Trimming left V 0 bases short and J 1 base short, with 9 bases between. The CDR3 consists of 15 residues. Here the CDR3 reads CASSVAEGRTDTQYF. In nucleotides, the CDR3 is TGTGCCAGCAGCGTAGCCGAGGGCCGCACAGATACGCAGTATTTT. Combining the CDR3 with reference TRBV9 and TRBJ2-3 gives the whole variable domain DSGVTQTPKHLITATGQRVTLRCSPRSGDLSVYWYQQSLDQGLQFLIQYYNGEERAKGNILERFSAQQFPDLHSELNLSSLELGDSALYFCASSVAEGRTDTQYFGPGTRLTVL.

V and J are TRBV5-1 and TRBJ2-1; 11 bases are a match to TRBD2. This CDR3 is built from 16 residues. Germline V gives CDR1 SGHRS, CDR2 YFSETQ. Trimming at V came to 4 bases and at J to 3 bases, leaving 6 bases not matched to a gene. The CDR3 protein is CASSHPGLADYNEQFF. As DNA, the CDR3 is TGCGCCAGCAGCCATCCGGGACTAGCGGACTACAATGAGCAGTTCTTC.